The entry below describes one T cell receptor (beta chain). The antigen remains undetermined. CDR1 and CDR2 (germline): SGHNT, YENEEA. The CDR3 length is 14 residues. Trimming took 0 bases from V and 7 from J, leaving 13 bases between them. The data originate from a study of T cell repertoires in aging, cancer and after chemotherapy. Overall study context: Chronic lymphocytic leukemia patients on fludarabine- or bendamustine-based regimens gave paired samples before and after chemotherapy. General observations from the study: Rebound thymic output was suggested by rising median generation probability during chemotherapy in each cancer cohort. In cancer patients, declining TCR diversity with age involved lost richness and lost evenness. Immunological memory after chemotherapy cannot be judged from the repertoire data.

Amplification of TCR beta used genomic DNA extracted from peripheral blood. TRB rearrangements spanning V, D and J were amplified using mixed TRB-A/B primers. MiXCR, run by TCRdb on the multiplex PCR reads, gives a single entry per CDR3 protein. The sample lists 6,500 or so distinct CDR3 sequences; about 32% were seen once. This TCR came from a human donor with a blood cancer. The chain links TRBV11-3 to TRBJ2-7, with D tentatively TRBD1 (5 bases). Sample: blood. CDR3 amino acids: CASSLDPQGWEQYF. The DNA for the CDR3 is TGTGCCAGCAGCTTAGATCCCCAGGGTTGGGAGCAGTACTTC.